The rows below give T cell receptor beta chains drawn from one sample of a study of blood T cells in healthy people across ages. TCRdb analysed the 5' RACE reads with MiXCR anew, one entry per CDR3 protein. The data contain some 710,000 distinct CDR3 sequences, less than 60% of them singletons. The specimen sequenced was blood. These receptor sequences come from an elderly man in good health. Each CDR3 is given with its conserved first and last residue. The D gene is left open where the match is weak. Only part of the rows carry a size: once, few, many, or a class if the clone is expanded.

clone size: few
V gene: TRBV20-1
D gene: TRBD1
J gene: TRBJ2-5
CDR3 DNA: TGCAGTGTTTATGGACAGGGAGAAGAGACCCAGTACTTC
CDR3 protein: CSVYGQGEETQYF

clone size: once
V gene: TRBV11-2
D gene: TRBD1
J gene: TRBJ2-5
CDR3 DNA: TGTGCCAGCAGCGCGGCGGGACAGGGATGGGAGACCCAGTACTTC
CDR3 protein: CASSAAGQGWETQYF

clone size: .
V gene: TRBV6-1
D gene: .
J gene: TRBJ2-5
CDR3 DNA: TGTGCCAGCAGCGATACCCAAGGGAGTGAAGAGACCCAGTACTTC
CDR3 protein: CASSDTQGSEETQYF

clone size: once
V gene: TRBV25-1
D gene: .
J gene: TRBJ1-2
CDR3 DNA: TGTGCCAGCAGTGAGACAGCTTACTATGGCTACACCTTC
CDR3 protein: CASSETAYYGYTF

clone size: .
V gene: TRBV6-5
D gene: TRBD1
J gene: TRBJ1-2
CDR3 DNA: TGTGCCAGCAGTTACTCTGCAGGGGGCTATGGCTACACCTTC
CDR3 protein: CASSYSAGGYGYTF

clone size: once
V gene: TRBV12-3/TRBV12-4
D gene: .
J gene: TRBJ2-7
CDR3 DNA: TGTGCCAGCAGCAACAGGGTCTGGGATGAGCAGTACTTC
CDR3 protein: CASSNRVWDEQYF

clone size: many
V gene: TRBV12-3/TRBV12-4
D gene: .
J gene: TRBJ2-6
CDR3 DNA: TGTGCCAGCACCCGTGGGTTATCCGGGGCCAACGTCCTGACTTTC
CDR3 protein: CASTRGLSGANVLTF

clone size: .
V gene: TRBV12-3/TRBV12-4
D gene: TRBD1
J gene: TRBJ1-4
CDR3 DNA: TGTGCCAGCAGCTTAAGGACAGGAAGAGGTGAAAAACTGTTTTTT
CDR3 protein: CASSLRTGRGEKLFF

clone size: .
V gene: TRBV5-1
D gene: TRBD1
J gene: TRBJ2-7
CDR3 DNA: TGCGCCAGCAGCTGGCCCCGGGACAGGGTAGACAATGAGCAGTACTTC
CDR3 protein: CASSWPRDRVDNEQYF

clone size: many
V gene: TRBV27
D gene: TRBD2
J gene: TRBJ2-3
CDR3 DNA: TGTGCTGTAGCGGGGCTCAGCACAGATACGCAGTATTTT
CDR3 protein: CAVAGLSTDTQYF

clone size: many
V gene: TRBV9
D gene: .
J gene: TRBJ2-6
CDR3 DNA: TGTGCCAGCAGCCCAGACTATTCTGGGGCCAACGTCCTGACTTTC
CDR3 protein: CASSPDYSGANVLTF

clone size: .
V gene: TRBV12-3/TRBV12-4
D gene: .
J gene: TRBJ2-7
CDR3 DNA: TGTGCCAGCAGCAAGAGAACCGGAGCGTTCCTCTACAATGAGCAGTACTTC
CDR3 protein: CASSKRTGAFLYNEQYF

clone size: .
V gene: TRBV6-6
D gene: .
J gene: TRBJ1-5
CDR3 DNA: TGTGCCAGCAGTACCAACCGGGGAGGGAGCAATCAGCCCCAGCATTTT
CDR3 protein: CASSTNRGGSNQPQHF

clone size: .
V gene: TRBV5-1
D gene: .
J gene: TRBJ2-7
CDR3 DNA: TGCGCCAGCAGTGAAACCCCCTTCCAAACCTACGAGCAGTACTTC
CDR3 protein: CASSETPFQTYEQYF